This T cell receptor (beta chain) was captured by sequencing in a study of blood T cell repertoires in COVID-19. Study at large: The study drew acute and convalescent COVID-19 samples from the United States, Italy and Spain. T cells, B-cell-depleted T cells, or PBMCs provided the cDNA or gDNA that served as material.

Sequenced by immunoSEQ multiplex PCR; TCRdb stores in-frame clones only, minus some. The sample has 150,000 to 200,000 clones, around 85% seen once. Trimming cost V 4 bases and J 3 bases; bases outside gene matches: 3. Germline V gives CDR1 ENHRY, CDR2 SYGVKD. This CDR3 has 15 residues. Material: peripheral blood. This clonotype was obtained from a man aged 60 to 69 with active or convalescent COVID-19. The chain is built from TRBV10-3 and TRBJ2-1; TRBD1 matches 10 bases. The chain's CDR3 is CAISGGQGGYNEQFF. The CDR3, as DNA: TGTGCCATCAGTGGAGGACAGGGGGGCTACAATGAGCAGTTCTTC.